The next 19 T cell receptor beta chains were all read from a single sample in a study of T cells in Graves' hyperthyroidism and ophthalmopathy. There were TCR beta CDR3 regions amplified from RNA transcripts. HTBI primers were employed in a first-round RT-PCR of the TCR CDR3. A single record per CDR3 protein comes from TCRdb applying MiXCR to the multiplex PCR reads. The repertoire holds 550,000 to 650,000 distinct CDR3 sequences, approximately 15% seen once, with roughly 5.5% in the top ten. Material: blood. Receptor source: a woman in her twenties or thirties with Graves' hyperthyroidism that later progressed to Graves' ophthalmopathy.

This clonotype has ten or more counts. The genes are TRBV5-1 and TRBJ1-4; tentative D call: TRBD1 (5 bases). Trimming left V 3 bases short and J 5 bases short, with 14 bases between. This CDR3 has 15 residues. Germline V gives CDR1 SGHRS, CDR2 YFSETQ. Here the CDR3 reads CASSWRDGFNEKLFF. For the CDR3, the DNA is TGCGCCAGCAGCTGGCGGGACGGATTCAATGAAAAACTGTTTTTT.

V gene TRBV7-8 combines with J gene TRBJ1-3; D unclear. This CDR3 spans 14 amino acids. Germline V gene lookup returns CDR1 SGHVS and CDR2 FQNEAQ. Trimming shortened V by 5 bases and J by 1 base, and 9 bases separated the two germline ends. CDR3 bases: TGTGCCAGCAGCCCTCAGCCGTCTGGAAACACCATATATTTT. Translated: CASSPQPSGNTIYF.

This clonotype was detected a few times. This rearrangement joins TRBV27 to TRBJ2-7; no clear D. Germline V gene sequence: CDR1 MNHEY, CDR2 SMNVEV (reference sequence). The CDR3 spans 15 residues. Trimming cost V 4 bases and J 1 base, with 14 bases left between them. CDR3 sequence: CASSSSRAASYEQYF. DNA for the CDR3: TGTGCCAGCAGTTCAAGTAGGGCTGCTTCCTACGAGCAGTACTTC.

This clonotype has a count of ten or more. One junction end disagrees with the germline gene, perhaps due to a read error. CDR3 amino acids: CASSQSPGTSRDTQYF. Here the CDR3 DNA reads TGCGCCAGCAGCCAGTCCCCCGGGACTAGCAGAGATACGCAGTATTTT. The chain is built from TRBV5-1 and TRBJ2-3; 9 nucleotides match TRBD2. Germline loops: CDR1 SGHRS, CDR2 YFSETQ. This CDR3 spans 16 amino acids.

This clonotype was counted ten times or more. The chain combines TRBV3-1 with TRBJ1-1; tentatively, D is TRBD1 (5 bases). Germline V gene lookup returns CDR1 LGHDT and CDR2 YNNKEL (reference sequence). V was cut by 4 bases and J by 7 bases, with 10 bases left in between. CDR3 length: 12 amino acids. CDR3 in DNA: TGTGCCAGCAGCCCCCGTGGGGGTGAAGCTTTCTTT. Its protein is CASSPRGGEAFF.

This chain joins TRBV30 and TRBJ1-1; 7 bases are a match to TRBD1. CDR3 size: 13 residues. CDR1 is GTSNPN, CDR2 SVGIG, per germline (reference sequence). Losses at the gene ends were 5 bases for V and 1 base for J; bases not matched to a gene: 4. The CDR3 protein is CAWEGQPNTEAFF. The CDR3 nucleotides are TGTGCCTGGGAGGGACAGCCGAACACTGAAGCTTTCTTT.

This clonotype was seen many times. This chain links TRBV18 with TRBJ2-3; 7 bases fit TRBD2. The CDR3 has 17 residues. With 2 bases clipped from V and 0 bases from J, the junction kept 8 bases outside the gene matches. Germline assignment: CDR1 KGHSH and CDR2 LQKENI. Here the CDR3 DNA reads TGTGCCAGCTCACCAAGCCCTAGCGGCCTTAGCACAGATACGCAGTATTTT. Residues: CASSPSPSGLSTDTQYF.

The table lists this clonotype with many counts. V is TRBV28 and J is TRBJ1-2, with TRBD1 as a possible D gene (6 bases). Germline lookup yields CDR1 MDHEN and CDR2 SYDVKM. This CDR3 comprises 15 residues. The V end was cut by 6 bases, the J end by 3 bases, with 17 bases between. The CDR3 DNA sequence: TGTGCCAGCAGCTACCCCGGGCAGGGGCACTATGGCTACACCTTC. Protein: CASSYPGQGHYGYTF.

This clonotype appeared many times. The rearrangement uses TRBV20-1 and TRBJ1-4, with a weak D call TRBD1 (5 bases). The germline gives CDR1 DFQATT, CDR2 SNEGSKA (reference sequence). With 3 bases removed from V and 10 bases from J, the gap between germline ends came to 18 bases. This CDR3 is 14 amino acids long. The CDR3 here is CSARSGTGVGKLFF. Here the CDR3 DNA reads TGCAGTGCTAGGTCCGGGACGGGGGTAGGAAAACTGTTTTTT.

This chain links TRBV6-2 or TRBV6-3 with TRBJ2-1; no reliable D call. This CDR3 region has 13 residues. V shed 0 bases and J shed 9 bases, with 9 bases lying between them. CDR1 MNHEY and CDR2 SVGEGT come from the germline V gene. The CDR3 protein is CASSYSQSGEQFF. DNA for the CDR3: TGTGCCAGCAGTTACTCACAGTCGGGTGAGCAGTTCTTC.

This clonotype showed up just a few times. The junction does not match germline at one end; this may be a read error. The chain uses TRBV6-5 and TRBJ2-2; possibly TRBD1 or TRBD2 for D (5 bases each). Per germline, CDR1 MNHEY and CDR2 SVGAGI. This CDR3 spans 12 amino acids. The CDR3 loop is CASSYGTGELLF. Written as DNA, the CDR3 is TGTGCCAGCAGTTACGGGACCGGGGAGCTGCTTTTT.

This clonotype has a handful of counts. The rearrangement joins TRBV10-3 to TRBJ1-1; unclear D gene. The ends were cut back, 0 bases at V and 0 bases at J, with 5 bases in the middle. The CDR3 extends over 14 amino acids. Germline V gives CDR1 ENHRY, CDR2 SYGVKD. CDR3 protein: CAISESVLNTEAFF. CDR3 nucleotide sequence: TGTGCCATCAGTGAGTCCGTTTTGAACACTGAAGCTTTCTTT.

This clonotype was counted many times. The rearrangement uses TRBV2 and TRBJ2-5; D not certain. The V end lost 3 bases, the J end lost 1 base, and 3 bases lay between the germline ends. There are 12 residues in the CDR3. CDR1 and CDR2 from the germline V gene are SNHLY and FYNNEI. The CDR3 spells CASSDFQETQYF. CDR3 nucleotides: TGTGCCAGCAGTGATTTCCAAGAGACCCAGTACTTC.

The table lists this clonotype with many counts. The chain has TRBV30 and TRBJ1-1; D is uncertain. V was trimmed by 0 bases and J by 8 bases, leaving 10 bases between them. The CDR3 contains 12 residues. In germline, CDR1 is GTSNPN, CDR2 SVGIG (reference sequence). CDR3 sequence: CAWSVIWQEAFF. CDR3 nucleotide sequence: TGTGCCTGGAGTGTTATATGGCAGGAAGCTTTCTTT.

This clonotype appeared many times. The chain combines TRBV11-2 with TRBJ1-2, with 9 bases that match TRBD1. The germline CDR1 and CDR2 sequences are SGHAT and FQNNGV. Germline trimming cut 1 base from V and 6 bases from J; bases unmatched to any gene: 3. The CDR3 is made up of 14 amino acids. DNA for the CDR3: TGTGCCAGCAGCTTAGGTACAGGGGGCGATGGCTACACCTTC. Its translation: CASSLGTGGDGYTF.

This clonotype was seen at least ten times. This rearrangement joins TRBV12-3 or TRBV12-4 to TRBJ2-7; 9 bases align to TRBD1. The CDR3 consists of 15 residues. V shed 5 bases, J shed 4 bases, and the junction held 9 bases outside the gene matches. In DNA, the CDR3 is TGTGCCAGCAGTCCGCGGACAGGGGTTGTGTACGAGCAGTACTTC. Translation gives CASSPRTGVVYEQYF.

This clonotype turned up a few times. The chain combines TRBV24-1 with TRBJ1-5; possibly TRBD1 for D (5 bases). The germline V gene has CDR1 KGHDR and CDR2 SFDVKD. The CDR3 totals 15 residues. V shed 9 bases and J shed 5 bases, with 19 bases lying between them. The CDR3 protein is CATSWGGGYDQPQHF. The CDR3 DNA reads TGTGCCACCTCATGGGGCGGGGGGTATGATCAGCCCCAGCATTTT.

At least ten counts were recorded for this clonotype. The rearrangement joins TRBV28 to TRBJ1-5; D is unclear. This CDR3 has 15 amino acids. Trimming pared 4 bases from V and 5 bases from J, leaving 15 bases between. Germline V gives CDR1 MDHEN, CDR2 SYDVKM. CDR3 bases: TGTGCCAGCAGTTCCCCGGACCGTTACTATCAGCCCCAGCATTTT. Translating it yields CASSSPDRYYQPQHF.

This clonotype showed up many times. The chain has TRBV20-1 and TRBJ2-3; D possibly corresponds to TRBD2 (5 bases). Trimming took 5 bases from V and 5 from J, leaving 14 bases between them. Germline CDR1 DFQATT, CDR2 SNEGSKA (reference sequence). The CDR3 length is 13 residues. The CDR3: CSAPRNSGDTQYF. DNA for the CDR3: TGCAGTGCTCCCCGGAACAGCGGAGATACGCAGTATTTT.